This TCR beta chain derives from a study of T cells in Graves' hyperthyroidism and ophthalmopathy. Germline V gene sequence: CDR1 SGHVS, CDR2 FQNEAQ. Trimming took 7 bases from V and 5 from J, leaving 14 bases between them. The CDR3 is made up of 13 amino acids. This clonotype has at least ten counts. The antigen is unknown. RNA transcripts were the template for amplifying TCR beta CDR3 regions. Carried out on the TCR CDR3, a first-round RT-PCR used the HTBI primer set. In TCRdb, the multiplex PCR reads were re-called with MiXCR into one record per CDR3 protein. Among roughly 330,000 distinct CDR3 sequences listed, roughly 17% were seen once. Study-level points and caveats: In blood, most of the thyroid clonotypes expanded above 0.001 were also present. Ophthalmopathy was distinguished from stable hyperthyroidism by 13 V-J signatures. Before onset, ophthalmopathy was predicted by the model a median about six months earlier.

The study left out patients who had uncontrolled infection, other autoimmune disease, pregnancy or lactation. The chain combines TRBV7-8 with TRBJ2-5; tentative D call: TRBD2 (6 bases). The sequence came from a young man with Graves' hyperthyroidism. The sample taken for sequencing was blood. In DNA, the CDR3 is TGTGCCAGCACCGCCGGGACTTTCGAGACCCAGTACTTC. Amino acid sequence: CASTAGTFETQYF.